Below are 31 T cell receptor beta chains sequenced from a single sample in a study of vaccination and CD4 T cells after COVID-19 (dated by TCRdb to between 2022 and 2023). The protocol used for the library was PCR. Sequencing took place on an Illumina iSeq 100. At the Johns Hopkins FTIC core, DNA from the cultured CD4+ T cells underwent TCR sequencing with the Oncomine TCR Beta short-read assay. The public reads were quality trimmed at Q25 with fastp and then assembled into clones with MiXCR by TCRdb, keeping productive beta chains. Duplicate CDR3 protein sequences are folded into a single record with the most common DNA and genes. Across this sample there are about 18,000 distinct CDR3 sequences, with approximately 50% seen only once. The ten largest clones capture about an eighth of the sample. The treatment or condition label, as the study defines it: roughly ten-day PBMC culture with coronavirus spike peptide pools or control peptides (ViraFEST assay).

These receptors have no known antigen. Material for sequencing was CD4+ T cells from blood, cultured in vitro. Receptors were obtained from a human donor who had recovered from COVID-19.

This sequence joins TRBV7-3 and TRBJ2-7; no reliable D call. The CDR3 consists of 15 residues. Germline CDR1 is SGHTA and CDR2 is FQGTGA. V was clipped by 4 bases and J by 3 bases, with 16 bases between them. The CDR3 loop reads CASSSYYYAIYEQYF. CDR3 coding DNA: TGTGCCAGCAGCTCATATTACTACGCCATCTACGAGCAGTACTTC.

The chain links TRBV28 to TRBJ2-5; D may be TRBD2 (6 bases). The V gene's germline CDR1 is MDHEN and CDR2 SYDVKM. There are 14 residues in the CDR3. The germline V and J ends were trimmed by 8 bases and 2 bases, with 15 bases remaining between them. CDR3 DNA sequence: TGTGCCAGCCACGCGGGCGGGATGCAAGAGACCCAGTACTTC. This encodes CASHAGGMQETQYF.

The chain recombines TRBV24-1 with TRBJ2-1; maybe TRBD2 (5 bases). Germline V CDR1 and CDR2: KGHDR, SFDVKD. V was pared by 3 bases and J by 7 bases, with 15 bases between. This CDR3 comprises 15 residues. Written as DNA, the CDR3 is TGTGCCACCAGTGATACCCTAGCCCCGTTGAATGAGCAGTTCTTC. It codes for CATSDTLAPLNEQFF.

The J gene is TRBJ2-3, the V gene TRBV28; D is perhaps TRBD2 (5 bases). Trimming removed 8 bases at V and 4 bases at J, with 16 bases between. This CDR3 is 14 amino acids long. Germline-derived CDR1 and CDR2 are MDHEN and SYDVKM. The CDR3 protein is CASCIGGSADTQYF. In DNA form, the CDR3 reads TGTGCCAGCTGTATTGGAGGCTCGGCAGATACGCAGTATTTT. The full variable domain, rest sourced from reference TRBV28 and TRBJ2-3, is DVKVTQSSRYLVKRTGEKVFLECVQDMDHENMFWYRQDPGLGLRLIYFSYDVKMKEKGDIPEGYSVSREKKERFSLILESASTNQTSMYLCASCIGGSADTQYFGPGTRLTVL.

V usage is TRBV5-4 and J usage is TRBJ2-7; TRBD1 matches at 7 bases. V lost 4 bases, J lost 2 bases, and 12 bases stayed unmatched. The V gene's germline CDR1 is SGHNT and CDR2 YYREEE (reference sequence). The CDR3 sequence is 16 residues long. CDR3 bases: TGTGCCAGCAGCGGGAACAGGGGCCAGGGGACCTACGAGCAGTACTTC. The encoded protein is CASSGNRGQGTYEQYF.

This clonotype was detected only a few times. V gene TRBV11-1 combines with J gene TRBJ2-7; 12 bases are shared with TRBD1. From germline, CDR1 is SGHAT and CDR2 FQDESV (reference sequence). This CDR3 spans 17 amino acids. The J segment lost 2 bases and the V segment lost 5 bases, leaving 10 bases of the junction unmatched. This CDR3 reads CASSQTFGTGGTYEQYF. Written as DNA, the CDR3 is TGTGCCAGCAGCCAGACCTTCGGGACAGGGGGCACCTACGAGCAGTACTTC.

V gene TRBV15 combines with J gene TRBJ1-2; D is possibly TRBD1 (6 bases). This CDR3 is 14 amino acids long. Germline V gene sequence: CDR1 LNHNV, CDR2 YYDKDF (reference sequence). V lost 5 bases and J 8 bases, leaving 18 bases between the germline ends. The DNA for the CDR3 is TGTGCCACCAGCCCCGACAGGCCAAAGGGAGGCTACACCTTC. This codes for CATSPDRPKGGYTF.

This chain links TRBV11-2 with TRBJ1-3, with D tentatively TRBD1 (5 bases). CDR3 length: 17 amino acids. From germline, CDR1 is SGHAT and CDR2 FQNNGV. V was cut by 1 base and J by 0 bases, with 13 bases left in between. For the CDR3, the DNA is TGTGCCAGCAGCTTAGTTGCGGGACCTAGCTCTGGAAACACCATATATTTT. Protein sequence: CASSLVAGPSSGNTIYF.

This sequence joins TRBV5-4 and TRBJ2-7; the match to TRBD1 covers 9 bases. V shed 4 bases, J shed 6 bases, and the junction held 11 bases outside the gene matches. CDR1 SGHNT and CDR2 YYREEE come from the germline V gene (reference sequence). This CDR3 is 15 amino acids long. This chain's CDR3 is CASSLGQGGYTEQYF. The CDR3 nucleotides are TGTGCCAGCAGCCTGGGACAGGGAGGATATACCGAGCAGTACTTC.

The chain is built from TRBV7-2 and TRBJ1-1; D may be TRBD1 (6 bases). The CDR3 totals 14 residues. Germline V gene lookup returns CDR1 SGHTA and CDR2 FQGNSA. V was pared by 3 bases and J by 5 bases, with 13 bases between. CDR3 sequence (DNA): TGTGCCAGCAGCTTCGGAGGGGGTGAGACTGAAGCTTTCTTT. Amino acid sequence: CASSFGGGETEAFF.

This clonotype has a handful of counts. The chain has TRBV15 and TRBJ2-7, with TRBD1 as a possible D gene (6 bases). The V end was cut by 3 bases, the J end by 4 bases, with 10 bases between. The CDR3 consists of 13 residues. The V gene's germline CDR1 is LNHNV and CDR2 YYDKDF (reference sequence). The DNA of the CDR3 is TGTGCCACCAGCAGGGACAGAGGTTACGAGCAGTACTTC. Protein sequence: CATSRDRGYEQYF.

This clonotype was seen a handful of times. J is TRBJ2-5 and V is TRBV2; the match to TRBD2 covers 7 bases. The CDR3 runs 16 residues. Germline values: CDR1 SNHLY, CDR2 FYNNEI. Trimming removed 4 bases from V and 4 bases from J; junction bases left unmatched: 12. This CDR3 is CASSGAAGRGGETQYF. The CDR3 region has the DNA TGTGCCAGCAGTGGGGCAGCGGGACGGGGAGGAGAGACCCAGTACTTC.

The chain carries TRBV7-3 and TRBJ1-1; possibly TRBD1 for D (6 bases). Germline V gene data show CDR1 as SGHTA and CDR2 as FQGTGA. CDR3 length equals 14 residues. With 5 bases removed from V and 1 base from J, the gap between germline ends came to 11 bases. The CDR3 bases are TGTGCCAGCAGCAGTCAGGGGACGAACACTGAAGCTTTCTTT. This translates into CASSSQGTNTEAFF.

The rearrangement uses TRBV27 and TRBJ2-2; D possibly uses TRBD1 or TRBD2 (6 bases each). Trimming pared 3 bases from V and 6 bases from J, leaving 17 bases between. Per the germline V gene, CDR1 is MNHEY and CDR2 is SMNVEV (reference sequence). The CDR3 extends over 16 amino acids. CDR3 residues: CASSFTPGGTAGELFF. The CDR3 DNA reads as TGTGCCAGCAGTTTTACCCCCGGGGGCACGGCCGGGGAGCTGTTTTTT.

The rearrangement uses TRBV19 and TRBJ2-3; D is undetermined. Germline assignment: CDR1 LNHDA and CDR2 SQIVND (reference sequence). Trimming shortened V by 3 bases and J by 7 bases, and 11 bases separated the two germline ends. CDR3 length: 13 amino acids. Written as DNA, the CDR3 is TGTGCCAGTAGTATTGGCCGGCGGAATACGCAGTATTTT. Its translation is CASSIGRRNTQYF.

The V call is TRBV27, the J call TRBJ2-7, with D perhaps matching TRBD1 (5 bases). The CDR3 is 14 residues long. Trimming pared 1 base from V and 3 bases from J, leaving 10 bases between. Germline V gene data show CDR1 as MNHEY and CDR2 as SMNVEV (reference sequence). CDR3 sequence reads: CASSLWYDSYEQYF. CDR3 bases: TGTGCCAGCAGTTTATGGTACGACAGCTACGAGCAGTACTTC.

This clonotype was picked up one time. This chain connects TRBV6-1 to TRBJ1-5; no reliable D call. From germline, CDR1 is MNHNS and CDR2 SASEGT. This CDR3 is 13 amino acids long. The germline V and J ends were trimmed by 7 bases and 4 bases, with 11 bases remaining between them. The CDR3, as DNA: TGTGCCAGCACCGCACAGATAAATCAGCCCCAGCATTTT. Its protein is CASTAQINQPQHF.

The rearrangement uses TRBV28 and TRBJ2-3, with TRBD1 identical over 9 bases. Germline V gives CDR1 MDHEN, CDR2 SYDVKM. The CDR3 spans 16 residues. The V segment lost 0 bases and the J segment 4 bases; nucleotides outside the gene matches: 5. The DNA for the CDR3 is TGTGCCAGCAGTTTATGGAGGGACAGGGATCCAGATACGCAGTATTTT. Amino acids: CASSLWRDRDPDTQYF.

The J gene is TRBJ1-1, the V gene TRBV20-1; possibly TRBD1 for D (5 bases). Trimming took 1 base from V and 3 from J, leaving 12 bases between them. The CDR3 spans 14 residues. Germline-derived CDR1 and CDR2 are DFQATT and SNEGSKA (reference sequence). CDR3: CSARVQARYTEAFF. In nucleotides, the CDR3 is TGCAGTGCTAGAGTACAGGCCCGGTACACTGAAGCTTTCTTT.

The rearrangement joins TRBV7-2 to TRBJ1-4, with D unclear. V was clipped by 1 base and J by 8 bases, with 5 bases between them. This CDR3 has 12 residues. The germline gives CDR1 SGHTA, CDR2 FQGNSA. CDR3 DNA: TGTGCCAGCAGCTTAGATGACGAAAAACTGTTTTTT. The encoded protein is CASSLDDEKLFF. The variable domain in full, with the rest retrieved from reference TRBV7-2 and TRBJ1-4, is GAGVSQSPSNKVTEKGKDVELRCDPISGHTALYWYRQSLGQGLEFLIYFQGNSAPDKSGLPSDRFSAERTGGSVSTLTIQRTQQEDSAVYLCASSLDDEKLFFGSGTQLSVL.

To note about this clonotype: Relative to the germline gene, one junction end is altered; a read error may explain this. The genes are TRBV5-1 and TRBJ1-2; possibly TRBD1 for D (6 bases). Germline V CDR1 and CDR2: SGHRS, YFSETQ. The CDR3 runs 15 residues. The CDR3 nucleotides read TGCGCCAGCAGCCTGGACGGACAGTCTAACTATGGTTACACCTTC. This translates into CASSLDGQSNYGYTF.

This clonotype was recorded a few times. The gene calls are TRBV6-1 and TRBJ2-4; the D is unclear. Germline CDR1 reads MNHNS; CDR2 reads SASEGT. Trimming removed 3 bases from V and 0 bases from J, with 18 bases in between. CDR3 length: 18 amino acids. CDR3 amino acids: CASSEGSITSLAKNIQYF. The CDR3 nucleotides are TGTGCCAGCAGTGAGGGTAGCATTACTTCCCTAGCCAAAAACATTCAGTACTTC.

This chain uses TRBV2 with TRBJ1-1, with a weak D call TRBD1 (6 bases). V was pared by 4 bases and J by 2 bases, with 14 bases between. The V gene's germline CDR1 is SNHLY and CDR2 FYNNEI. CDR3 length: 15 amino acids. The CDR3, as DNA: TGTGCCAGCAGTGTGTGGGCAGGGGAAAACACTGAAGCTTTCTTT. Protein product: CASSVWAGENTEAFF.

The rearrangement links TRBV29-1 to TRBJ1-1; a possible D gene is TRBD1 (6 bases). The V and J ends lost 4 bases and 10 bases respectively, with 19 bases between them. Germline CDR1 reads SQVTM; CDR2 reads ANQGSEA. CDR3 length: 13 amino acids. This CDR3 reads CSVVVRDKTGAFF. CDR3 bases: TGCAGCGTTGTTGTCAGGGACAAAACCGGAGCTTTCTTT. Drawing the rest from reference TRBV29-1 and TRBJ1-1, the complete variable domain is SAVISQKPSRDICQRGTSLTIQCQVDSQVTMMFWYRQQPGQSLTLIATANQGSEATYESGFVIDKFPISRPNLTFSTLTVSNMSPEDSSIYLCSVVVRDKTGAFFGQGTRLTVV.

As concerns this clonotype: One junction end disagrees with the germline gene, perhaps due to a read error. This chain links TRBV2 with TRBJ1-2; no reliable D call. Germline V gives CDR1 SNHLY, CDR2 FYNNEI. There are 13 residues in the CDR3. CDR3 in amino acids: CASSEYGNCGYTF. The CDR3 region has the DNA TGTGCCAGCAGTGAGTACGGGAACTGTGGCTACACCTTC.

The chain combines TRBV19 with TRBJ1-5, with D tentatively TRBD1 (6 bases). This CDR3 spans 14 amino acids. The germline V and J ends were trimmed by 5 bases and 4 bases, with 12 bases remaining between them. Germline CDR1 LNHDA, CDR2 SQIVND (reference sequence). The CDR3 sequence: CASSSTGSNQPQHF. As DNA, the CDR3 is TGTGCCAGTAGTTCGACAGGTTCTAATCAGCCCCAGCATTTT.

This chain uses TRBV30 with TRBJ2-1; TRBD1 is a possible D gene (7 bases). V dropped 8 bases and J dropped 2 bases, with 22 bases sitting between them. The CDR3 runs 16 residues. From germline, CDR1 is GTSNPN and CDR2 SVGIG (reference sequence). CDR3 DNA sequence: TGTGCCACGGAGGGACAGCTAAACAATCCCTACAATGAGCAGTTCTTC. The encoded protein is CATEGQLNNPYNEQFF.

The chain has TRBV6-1 and TRBJ1-5, with TRBD1 matching over 9 bases. The V gene's germline CDR1 is MNHNS and CDR2 SASEGT. The CDR3 runs to 16 residues. The ends lost 5 bases at V and 1 base at J; junction bases unmatched: 6. The CDR3 DNA sequence: TGTGCCAGCAGTAAAGGGACAGGGTCAAGCAATCAGCCCCAGCATTTT. It codes for CASSKGTGSSNQPQHF.

The J gene is TRBJ1-4, the V gene TRBV20-1; TRBD1 matches at 8 bases. In germline, CDR1 is DFQATT, CDR2 SNEGSKA (reference sequence). The CDR3 runs 13 residues. V was clipped by 6 bases and J by 8 bases; unmatched bases: 8. This chain's CDR3 is CSAGAGGREKLFF. In nucleotides, the CDR3 is TGCAGTGCCGGAGCAGGGGGCAGGGAAAAACTGTTTTTT.

This chain uses TRBV19 with TRBJ2-3, with 7 bases fitting TRBD2. V was pared by 6 bases and J by 7 bases, with 7 bases of the junction left unmatched. The CDR3 totals 13 residues. In germline, CDR1 is LNHDA, CDR2 SQIVND (reference sequence). As DNA, the CDR3 is TGTGCCAGTAGCCGGGGGGTCGAGTATACGCAGTATTTT. Encoded protein: CASSRGVEYTQYF.

The CDR3 reads CASSSGPGSSPLHF. The CDR3 DNA is TGTGCCAGCAGCTCCGGTCCGGGGAGTTCACCCCTCCACTTT. The gene calls are TRBV7-2 and TRBJ1-6; D unresolved. Deletions cut 4 bases from V and 9 bases from J, with 13 bases between. From germline, CDR1 is SGHTA and CDR2 FQGNSA. This CDR3 is 14 amino acids long. The full variable domain, with the rest looked up from reference TRBV7-2 and TRBJ1-6, is GAGVSQSPSNKVTEKGKDVELRCDPISGHTALYWYRQSLGQGLEFLIYFQGNSAPDKSGLPSDRFSAERTGGSVSTLTIQRTQQEDSAVYLCASSSGPGSSPLHFGNGTRLTVT.